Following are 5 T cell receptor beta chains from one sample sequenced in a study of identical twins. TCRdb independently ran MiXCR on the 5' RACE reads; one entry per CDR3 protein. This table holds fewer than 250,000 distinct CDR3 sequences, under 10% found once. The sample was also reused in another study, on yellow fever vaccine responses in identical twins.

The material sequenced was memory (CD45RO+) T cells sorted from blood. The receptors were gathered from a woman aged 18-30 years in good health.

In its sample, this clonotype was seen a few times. CDR3 nucleotide sequence: TGTGCCAGCAGCTCACCAGGGCACAGGGAGACCCTCGATGAGCAGTTCTTC. Translation: CASSSPGHRETLDEQFF. J is TRBJ2-1 and V is TRBV7-9, with D possibly TRBD1 on 6 matching bases. This CDR3 has 17 amino acids. The germline gives CDR1 SEHNR, CDR2 FQNEAQ (reference sequence). V was shortened by 4 bases and J by 8 bases, with 24 bases between the two germline ends.

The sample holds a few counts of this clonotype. The CDR3 is CSARVRGRYNQPQHF. The DNA of the CDR3 is TGCAGTGCTAGGGTCAGGGGGCGATACAATCAGCCCCAGCATTTT. V is TRBV20-1 and J is TRBJ1-5; the match to TRBD1 covers 8 bases. The CDR3 has 15 amino acids. Germline-derived CDR1 and CDR2 are DFQATT and SNEGSKA (reference sequence). The junction had 7 bases not matched to a gene; V was cut back by 3 bases and J by 3 bases.

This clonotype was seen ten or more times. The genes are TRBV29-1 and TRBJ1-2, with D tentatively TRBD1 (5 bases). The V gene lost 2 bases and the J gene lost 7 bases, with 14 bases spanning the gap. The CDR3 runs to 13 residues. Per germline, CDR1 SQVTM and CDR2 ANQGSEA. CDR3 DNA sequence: TGCAGCGTTGAATTCGGGGGACTAATTGGCTACACCTTC. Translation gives CSVEFGGLIGYTF. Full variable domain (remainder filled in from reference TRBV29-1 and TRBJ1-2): SAVISQKPSRDICQRGTSLTIQCQVDSQVTMMFWYRQQPGQSLTLIATANQGSEATYESGFVIDKFPISRPNLTFSTLTVSNMSPEDSSIYLCSVEFGGLIGYTFGSGTRLTVV.

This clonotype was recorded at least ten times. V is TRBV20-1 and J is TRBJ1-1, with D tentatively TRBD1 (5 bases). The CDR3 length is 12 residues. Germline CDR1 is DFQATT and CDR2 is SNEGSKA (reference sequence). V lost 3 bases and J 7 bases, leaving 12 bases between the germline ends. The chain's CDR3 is CSASVVGGEAFF. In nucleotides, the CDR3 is TGCAGTGCTAGCGTGGTGGGGGGTGAAGCTTTCTTT.

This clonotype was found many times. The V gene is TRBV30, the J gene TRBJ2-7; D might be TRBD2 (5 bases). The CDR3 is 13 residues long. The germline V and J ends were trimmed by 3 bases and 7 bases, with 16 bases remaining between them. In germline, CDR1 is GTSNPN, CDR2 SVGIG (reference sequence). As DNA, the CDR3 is TGTGCCTGGAGCGAAACCCCGCCGGGGGAGCAGTACTTC. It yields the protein CAWSETPPGEQYF.